Below are 32 T cell receptor beta chains sequenced from a single sample in a study of identical twins. TCRdb ran MiXCR on the 5' RACE reads and lists one entry per CDR3 protein. This table holds more than 250,000 distinct CDR3 sequences, more than 6.5% found once. This sample also belongs to another study, concerning yellow fever vaccine responses in identical twins.

Input material: memory (CD45RO+) T cells sorted from blood. The receptors were sampled from a young woman in good health.

This clonotype was observed at least ten times. The chain links TRBV12-3 or TRBV12-4 to TRBJ2-7; TRBD1 matches at 9 bases. With V trimmed by 6 bases and J by 1 base, 1 base remained unmatched. The CDR3 consists of 13 residues. CDR3 DNA sequence: TGTGCCAGCAGGGGGACAGGGTCCTACGAGCAGTACTTC. Protein: CASRGTGSYEQYF.

At least ten counts were recorded for this clonotype. V is TRBV20-1 and J is TRBJ2-2; TRBD1 matches at 11 bases. CDR3 size: 16 residues. Trimming at V came to 7 bases and at J to 1 base, leaving 8 bases not matched to a gene. Germline V gene lookup returns CDR1 DFQATT and CDR2 SNEGSKA (reference sequence). CDR3 bases: TGCAGTGGGAGAGGACAGGGGGCTATGAACACCGGGGAGCTGTTTTTT. This translates into CSGRGQGAMNTGELFF.

The chain uses TRBV2 and TRBJ2-1; 8 bases line up with TRBD2. J was trimmed by 6 bases and V by 2 bases; bases with no gene match: 3. The CDR3 has 14 residues. The germline CDR1 and CDR2 sequences are SNHLY and FYNNEI. The CDR3 coding sequence is TGTGCCAGCAGTGAACGGAGCGGGAGCAATGAGCAGTTCTTC. It encodes CASSERSGSNEQFF.

The J gene is TRBJ2-7, the V gene TRBV29-1, with 7 positions matching TRBD2. The CDR3 consists of 15 residues. V was pared by 0 bases and J by 1 base, with 6 bases of the junction left unmatched. Germline V gene lookup returns CDR1 SQVTM and CDR2 ANQGSEA. CDR3 amino acids: CSVEERPSGSYEQYF. In DNA, the CDR3 is TGCAGCGTTGAAGAACGGCCTAGCGGATCCTACGAGCAGTACTTC.

This clonotype was observed a handful of times. The chain carries TRBV5-1 and TRBJ1-3; the D is unclear. Trimming took off 4 bases at V and 0 bases at J, with 11 bases between the two ends. Germline CDR1 is SGHRS and CDR2 is YFSETQ. This CDR3 is built from 15 residues. The CDR3 region has the DNA TGCGCCAGCAGCCTGGATCAGCCCTCTGGAAACACCATATATTTT. Encoded protein: CASSLDQPSGNTIYF.

This clonotype has a count of ten or more. V gene TRBV20-1 combines with J gene TRBJ1-4; D remains ambiguous. Germline CDR1 reads DFQATT; CDR2 reads SNEGSKA (reference sequence). Deletions cut 6 bases from V and 8 bases from J, with 10 bases between. The CDR3 consists of 11 residues. The CDR3 sequence: CSATVGEKLFF. CDR3 nucleotide sequence: TGCAGTGCCACCGTGGGGGAAAAACTGTTTTTT.

This clonotype was detected many times. The chain employs TRBV20-1 and TRBJ2-3; TRBD2 matches at 9 bases. V shed 1 base and J 12 bases; nucleotides not matched to a gene: 14. In germline, CDR1 is DFQATT, CDR2 SNEGSKA (reference sequence). CDR3 size: 15 residues. The CDR3 DNA is TGCAGTGCTAGAGGACAGGGACTTATAGCGGGAGAACAGTATTTT. Residues: CSARGQGLIAGEQYF.

This clonotype was recorded many times. The rearrangement links TRBV3-1 to TRBJ2-2; D gene ambiguous. CDR1 and CDR2 (germline): LGHDT, YNNKEL (reference sequence). This CDR3 spans 16 amino acids. Trimming took 0 bases from V and 7 from J, leaving 15 bases between them. For the CDR3, the DNA is TGTGCCAGCAGCCAAGATTTGGGCAGGCGATTCGGGGAGCTGTTTTTT. This translates into CASSQDLGRRFGELFF.

This clonotype was observed a handful of times. The J gene is TRBJ2-1, the V gene TRBV19; D not resolved. This CDR3 is 15 amino acids long. The germline V gene has CDR1 LNHDA and CDR2 SQIVND (reference sequence). Trimming took off 10 bases at V and 4 bases at J, with 20 bases between the two ends. CDR3 bases: TGTGCCACCGAGCCCACCGGGTCCAGATACAATGAGCAGTTCTTC. Protein product: CATEPTGSRYNEQFF.

The V gene is TRBV7-9, the J gene TRBJ2-7; D is perhaps TRBD2 (5 bases). Trimming took 1 base from V and 9 from J, leaving 10 bases between them. This CDR3 is built from 12 residues. Germline-derived CDR1 and CDR2 are SEHNR and FQNEAQ (reference sequence). As DNA, the CDR3 is TGTGCCAGCAGCTTAGAGGGCGGGTGGCAGTACTTC. It translates to CASSLEGGWQYF.

This clonotype was counted at least ten times. This rearrangement joins TRBV5-1 to TRBJ2-2; D might be TRBD2 (7 bases). The germline V gene has CDR1 SGHRS and CDR2 YFSETQ. V was pared by 4 bases and J by 0 bases, with 19 bases between. This CDR3 comprises 18 residues. CDR3 in DNA: TGCGCCAGCAGCAGGGGGGGCCCTGGGCTAACGAACACCGGGGAGCTGTTTTTT. The encoded protein is CASSRGGPGLTNTGELFF.

In its sample, this clonotype was seen a few times. This rearrangement joins TRBV5-1 to TRBJ2-5, with a possible D match to TRBD2 (5 bases). The germline V and J ends were trimmed by 4 bases and 5 bases, with 18 bases remaining between them. This CDR3 region has 15 residues. The germline V gene encodes CDR1 SGHRS and CDR2 YFSETQ. CDR3 sequence reads: CASSRAAQQRETQYF. CDR3 DNA sequence: TGCGCCAGCAGCCGGGCGGCACAACAGCGGGAGACCCAGTACTTC.

This clonotype appeared many times. The chain recombines TRBV4-1 with TRBJ2-1; 11 nucleotides align to TRBD2. Germline values: CDR1 MGHRA, CDR2 YSYEKL. V shed 5 bases, J shed 0 bases, and the junction held 3 bases outside the gene matches. The CDR3 is made up of 16 amino acids. This CDR3 reads CASSVSGGASYNEQFF. CDR3 bases: TGCGCCAGCAGCGTTAGCGGGGGGGCCTCCTACAATGAGCAGTTCTTC.

The gene calls are TRBV5-1 and TRBJ2-5; maybe TRBD2 (6 bases). Between the trimmed V and J ends, which lost 0 bases and 7 bases, there was a span of 13 bases. CDR1 and CDR2 (germline): SGHRS, YFSETQ. The CDR3 extends over 14 amino acids. The CDR3 loop reads CASSLALGGRTQYF. DNA of the CDR3: TGCGCCAGCAGCTTGGCGCTAGGAGGGAGGACCCAGTACTTC.

The table lists this clonotype with many counts. The chain links TRBV2 to TRBJ2-7; 7 bases align to TRBD2. V shed 8 bases, J shed 2 bases, and the junction held 0 bases outside the gene matches. This CDR3 region has 11 residues. Germline V CDR1 and CDR2: SNHLY, FYNNEI. The CDR3 region is CASGRAYEQYF. The CDR3 DNA is TGTGCCAGCGGGAGGGCCTACGAGCAGTACTTC.

This clonotype was seen many times. The chain carries TRBV6-1 and TRBJ2-4; D unresolved. The CDR3 is 13 residues long. Germline V gives CDR1 MNHNS, CDR2 SASEGT. Trimming removed 6 bases from V and 4 bases from J, with 10 bases in between. The CDR3 DNA follows: TGTGCCAGCAGACTGGGTAGTAAAAACATTCAGTACTTC. Its translation is CASRLGSKNIQYF.

This clonotype has a handful of counts. The chain uses TRBV18 and TRBJ2-1; 10 bases match TRBD1. The germline CDR1 and CDR2 sequences are KGHSH and LQKENI. This CDR3 has 15 residues. After removal of 2 bases from V and 5 bases from J, the junction contained 3 bases not matched to a gene. For the CDR3, the DNA is TGTGCCAGCTCACCATGGACAGGGGGTGACAATGAGCAGTTCTTC. It specifies CASSPWTGGDNEQFF. The full variable domain, its missing parts supplied by reference TRBV18 and TRBJ2-1, is NAGVMQNPRHLVRRRGQEARLRCSPMKGHSHVYWYRQLPEEGLKFMVYLQKENIIDESGMPKERFSAEFPKEGPSILRIQQVVRGDSAAYFCASSPWTGGDNEQFFGPGTRLTVL.

This clonotype has more than one count but fewer than ten. The gene calls are TRBV6-5 and TRBJ2-1; D call uncertain. Deletions cut 5 bases from V and 8 bases from J, with 7 bases between. CDR1 and CDR2 from the germline V gene are MNHEY and SVGAGI. This CDR3 region has 11 residues. CDR3 region: CASSNGYEQFF. CDR3 nucleotides: TGTGCCAGCAGTAACGGGTATGAGCAGTTCTTC.

V gene TRBV27 combines with J gene TRBJ1-6, with TRBD1 matching 10 bases. V dropped 5 bases and J dropped 9; count of bases not matched to a gene: 7. From germline, CDR1 is MNHEY and CDR2 SMNVEV (reference sequence). This CDR3 has 15 amino acids. The CDR3 is CASSNTGTGASPLHF. CDR3 sequence (DNA): TGTGCCAGCAGTAACACCGGGACAGGGGCTTCACCCCTCCACTTT.

Concerning this clonotype: One base away lies a much larger clone, so this may be a sequencing read error. This chain connects TRBV27 to TRBJ1-2; D unclear. CDR1 is MNHEY and CDR2 is SMNVEV in the germline V gene (reference sequence). The CDR3 totals 10 residues. The CDR3 nucleotides read TGTGCCACCAGTTATCATGGCTACACCTTC. Its translation is CATSYHGYTF.

This clonotype was seen repeatedly, ten times or more. The V call is TRBV5-1, the J call TRBJ2-5; possible D gene TRBD2, 5 bases. The V end was cut by 1 base, the J end by 5 bases, with 18 bases between. Germline CDR1 reads SGHRS; CDR2 reads YFSETQ. The length of the CDR3 is 16 residues. The DNA of the CDR3 is TGCGCCAGCAGCTTGCAGGCGGGCCCAAATTTCGAGACCCAGTACTTC. It encodes CASSLQAGPNFETQYF.

This clonotype was detected a few times. The V gene is TRBV6-5, the J gene TRBJ1-4; TRBD1 might be the D (5 bases). V lost 6 bases and J lost 7, with 9 bases in between. The germline gives CDR1 MNHEY, CDR2 SVGAGI. This CDR3 has 12 amino acids. CDR3 in DNA: TGTGCCAGCAGAGGGGACTCTGAAAAACTGTTTTTT. It yields the protein CASRGDSEKLFF.

There are a few counts of this clonotype. The rearrangement uses TRBV5-4 and TRBJ2-5; D call uncertain. This CDR3 region has 17 residues. V was clipped by 4 bases and J by 1 base, with 20 bases between them. CDR1 and CDR2 (germline): SGHNT, YYREEE (reference sequence). CDR3 sequence (DNA): TGTGCCAGCAGCCCTCGTGGTCCTAACATGCCCCAAGAGACCCAGTACTTC. Translating it yields CASSPRGPNMPQETQYF.

The genes are TRBV27 and TRBJ2-1, with 12 bases fitting TRBD2. Germline trimming cut 6 bases from V and 8 bases from J; bases unmatched to any gene: 8. The CDR3 spans 15 residues. CDR1 MNHEY and CDR2 SMNVEV come from the germline V gene (reference sequence). CDR3 coding DNA: TGTGCCAGCAGCCCTAGCGGGAGGGCCGGTGATGAGCAGTTCTTC. Its protein product is CASSPSGRAGDEQFF.

This clonotype was seen repeatedly, ten times or more. The chain employs TRBV6-5 and TRBJ2-3, with D perhaps TRBD1 or TRBD2 (5 bases each). Looked up from germline, CDR1 is MNHEY and CDR2 is SVGAGI. CDR3 size: 18 residues. V was cut by 0 bases and J by 0 bases, with 16 bases left in between. The CDR3 DNA follows: TGTGCCAGCAGTTACTCGGGGCCCGGGGAGACTAGCACAGATACGCAGTATTTT. Its protein is CASSYSGPGETSTDTQYF.

The V and J genes are TRBV29-1 and TRBJ2-1; 14 bases line up with TRBD2. Trimming removed 3 bases from V and 7 bases from J; junction bases left unmatched: 5. The germline V gene encodes CDR1 SQVTM and CDR2 ANQGSEA. CDR3 length: 15 residues. CDR3 in amino acids: CSVEPTSGRGNEQFF. DNA of the CDR3: TGCAGCGTTGAGCCGACTAGCGGGAGGGGTAATGAGCAGTTCTTC.

This clonotype was found a few times. This chain joins TRBV28 and TRBJ2-3, with 7 bases that match TRBD2. The germline V gene has CDR1 MDHEN and CDR2 SYDVKM. This CDR3 region has 15 residues. V lost 4 bases to trimming and J lost 0 bases; unmatched junction nucleotides: 4. CDR3 coding DNA: TGTGCCAGCAGTTGGAGCGGGGCTAGCACAGATACGCAGTATTTT. As protein: CASSWSGASTDTQYF.

This chain uses TRBV5-1 with TRBJ1-3; 7 bases are a match to TRBD1. Per the germline V gene, CDR1 is SGHRS and CDR2 is YFSETQ. Unmatched junction bases numbered 12, after V lost 1 base and J lost 5 bases. The CDR3 is made up of 17 amino acids. The CDR3 DNA follows: TGCGCCAGCAGCTTGACCCCCAGGACAGGTGTGAGAAACACCATATATTTT. This translates into CASSLTPRTGVRNTIYF. Together with reference TRBV5-1 and TRBJ1-3, the CDR3 gives the full variable domain: KAGVTQTPRYLIKTRGQQVTLSCSPISGHRSVSWYQQTPGQGLQFLFEYFSETQRNKGNFPGRFSGRQFSNSRSEMNVSTLELGDSALYLCASSLTPRTGVRNTIYFGEGSWLTVV.

This chain joins TRBV7-8 and TRBJ2-3, with 7 positions matching TRBD1. Losses at the gene ends were 8 bases for V and 5 bases for J; bases not matched to a gene: 7. CDR1 is SGHVS and CDR2 is FQNEAQ in the germline V gene. CDR3 length: 13 residues. As DNA, the CDR3 is TGTGCCAGCCAAACAGGGGTCATAGATACGCAGTATTTT. Residues: CASQTGVIDTQYF.

This clonotype was seen ten or more times. The chain is built from TRBV6-1 and TRBJ2-5, with D unresolved. The CDR3 is made up of 13 amino acids. Trimming removed 6 bases at V and 5 bases at J, with 13 bases between. In germline, CDR1 is MNHNS, CDR2 SASEGT. CDR3 DNA: TGTGCCAGCAGCCGAGGCGTGTCGGAGACCCAGTACTTC. It yields the protein CASSRGVSETQYF.

This clonotype was observed many times. The chain joins TRBV5-1 to TRBJ2-3, with D unclear. The CDR3 has 13 residues. Trimming took off 4 bases at V and 6 bases at J, with 12 bases between the two ends. CDR1 is SGHRS and CDR2 is YFSETQ in the germline V gene. CDR3 DNA sequence: TGCGCCAGCAGCGCCCGTAATCGGGATACGCAGTATTTT. Its protein product is CASSARNRDTQYF. Complete variable domain (other parts from reference TRBV5-1 and TRBJ2-3): KAGVTQTPRYLIKTRGQQVTLSCSPISGHRSVSWYQQTPGQGLQFLFEYFSETQRNKGNFPGRFSGRQFSNSRSEMNVSTLELGDSALYLCASSARNRDTQYFGPGTRLTVL.

As to this clonotype: Just one base apart from a much larger clone, this may be a read error. J is TRBJ2-2 and V is TRBV29-1, with a possible D match to TRBD2 (5 bases). The CDR3 length is 12 residues. The V gene's germline CDR1 is SQVTM and CDR2 ANQGSEA. The CDR3 DNA reads TGCAGCGTTGGCCCGAACACCGGGGAGCTGGTTTTT. Amino acids: CSVGPNTGELVF.